A single T cell receptor (beta chain) is shown here with its context. No antigen is known for it. This sample was taken from a study of shared clonotypes between healthy human individuals. The study, taken as a whole, reports: Compared with memory subsets, naive subsets generally had larger estimated richness. The naive CD4 repertoires of a handful of donors were compared, and approximately 5% of clonotypes were shared.

This CDR3 spans 15 amino acids. CDR1 is SNHLY and CDR2 is FYNNEI in the germline V gene. Trimming cost V 8 bases and J 1 base; bases outside gene matches: 6. Some clones are missing from TCRdb's copy, which holds only in-frame ones; the method was immunoSEQ multiplex PCR. The sample holds 650,000 to 750,000 clones, about three quarters seen once. The TCR was taken from a woman aged 30 to 39 in good health. The gene calls are TRBV2 and TRBJ2-2; 8 positions match TRBD2. Sequenced sample: memory CD4+ T cells sorted from blood. Subset meaning: CD45RA-negative fraction. CDR3 loop: CASWAGGLNTGELFF. CDR3 nucleotide sequence: TGTGCCAGCTGGGCGGGAGGTTTGAACACCGGGGAGCTGTTTTTT.